Each of the 18 T cell receptor beta chains below was sequenced from the same sample in a study of blood T cell repertoires in COVID-19. Some clones are missing from TCRdb's copy, which holds only in-frame ones; the method was immunoSEQ multiplex PCR. Among hundreds of thousands of clones, roughly 85% were seen once, and the ten largest hold less than 2.5%. Sequenced input: PBMCs or T cells enriched from blood (not recorded which). These receptors all come from a man aged 25 to 45 who had recovered from COVID-19.

The chain is built from TRBV29-1 and TRBJ1-5, with 11 bases identical to TRBD1. V lost 6 bases to trimming and J lost 6 bases; unmatched junction nucleotides: 10. Germline CDR1 SQVTM, CDR2 ANQGSEA. This CDR3 is built from 15 residues. The CDR3 DNA sequence: TGCAGCGTCTCCACCGGGACAGGGGGGACTCAGCCCCAGCATTTT. Amino acids: CSVSTGTGGTQPQHF.

This clone was counted a few times. The V call is TRBV2, the J call TRBJ2-5, with 9 bases fitting TRBD2. This CDR3 spans 15 amino acids. Losses at the gene ends were 5 bases for V and 2 bases for J; bases not matched to a gene: 6. Germline V lookup: CDR1 SNHLY, CDR2 FYNNEI. The DNA of the CDR3 is TGTGCCAGCAGTCAACCGGGACTAGCTCAAGAGACCCAGTACTTC. This translates into CASSQPGLAQETQYF. Together with reference TRBV2 and TRBJ2-5, the CDR3 gives the full variable domain: EPEVTQTPSHQVTQMGQEVILRCVPISNHLYFYWYRQILGQKVEFLVSFYNNEISEKSEIFDDQFSVERPDGSNFTLKIRSTKLEDSAMYFCASSQPGLAQETQYFGPGTRLLVL.

This clone was detected only once. The chain combines TRBV7-8 with TRBJ2-2; 13 bases fit TRBD2. Germline loops: CDR1 SGHVS, CDR2 FQNEAQ. V trimming: 4 bases; J trimming: 1 base; junction bases outside the gene matches: 9. The CDR3 sequence is 19 residues long. As DNA, the CDR3 is TGTGCCAGCAGCTGGGGGCGACTAGCGGGGGGCCTGAACACCGGGGAGCTGTTTTTT. Translating gives CASSWGRLAGGLNTGELFF.

The chain uses TRBV5-1 and TRBJ1-1; D is unclear. The germline V gene encodes CDR1 SGHRS and CDR2 YFSETQ. This CDR3 is built from 13 residues. Trimming pared 2 bases from V and 0 bases from J, leaving 5 bases between. CDR3 DNA: TGCGCCAGCAGCTTTACAGTGAACACTGAAGCTTTCTTT. This encodes CASSFTVNTEAFF.

The chain is built from TRBV5-4 and TRBJ2-3; 7 nucleotides align to TRBD2. Germline CDR1 reads SGHNT; CDR2 reads YYREEE (reference sequence). This CDR3 is 12 amino acids long. V lost 4 bases and J lost 4; bases outside the gene matches: 0. CDR3 DNA sequence: TGTGCCAGCAGCGCGGGGGCAGATACGCAGTATTTT. It encodes CASSAGADTQYF. The full variable domain, completed using reference TRBV5-4 and TRBJ2-3, is ETGVTQSPTHLIKTRGQQVTLRCSSQSGHNTVSWYQQALGQGPQFIFQYYREEENGRGNFPPRFSGLQFPNYSSELNVNALELDDSALYLCASSAGADTQYFGPGTRLTVL.

This clone was recorded a few times. The chain joins TRBV6-5 to TRBJ2-3; D is possibly TRBD1 (6 bases). The CDR3 covers 13 residues. V lost 8 bases to trimming and J lost 2 bases, with 11 bases between them. Germline values: CDR1 MNHEY, CDR2 SVGAGI. The DNA for the CDR3 is TGTGCCAGCGGTAGGACAGACACAGATACGCAGTATTTT. Protein product: CASGRTDTDTQYF.

V gene TRBV6-5 combines with J gene TRBJ1-6; a weak D match, TRBD1 (5 bases). The CDR3 has 16 residues. Trimming shortened V by 0 bases and J by 10 bases, and 16 bases separated the two germline ends. Germline values: CDR1 MNHEY, CDR2 SVGAGI. The CDR3 here is CASSYSINRSLSPLHF. In DNA form, the CDR3 reads TGTGCCAGCAGTTACTCTATCAACAGGTCCCTGTCACCCCTCCACTTT.

The chain uses TRBV18 and TRBJ1-3; 7 bases map to TRBD1. Germline values: CDR1 KGHSH, CDR2 LQKENI. V was pared by 1 base and J by 5 bases, with 8 bases of the junction left unmatched. CDR3 length equals 16 residues. In nucleotides, the CDR3 is TGTGCCAGCTCACCACTTGAAGGGGGCAGAAGAAACACCATATATTTT. Protein product: CASSPLEGGRRNTIYF.

The chain employs TRBV4-2 and TRBJ1-6; 11 bases align to TRBD1. The CDR3 is made up of 16 amino acids. Trimming cost V 0 bases and J 10 bases; bases outside gene matches: 5. Per the germline V gene, CDR1 is LGHNA and CDR2 is YNFKEQ. The CDR3 bases are TGTGCCAGCAGCCAAGATAAGGGACAGGGGGGATCACCCCTCCACTTT. It yields the protein CASSQDKGQGGSPLHF.

The rearrangement uses TRBV18 and TRBJ2-7; TRBD1 matches at 10 bases. The V and J ends lost 5 bases and 7 bases, in that order; junction bases with no gene match: 14. The CDR3 loop spans 16 amino acids. Germline-derived CDR1 and CDR2 are KGHSH and LQKENI. CDR3 in amino acids: CASSERAGTGAWEQYF. Written as DNA, the CDR3 is TGTGCCAGCTCAGAAAGAGCCGGGACAGGGGCTTGGGAGCAGTACTTC.

The chain employs TRBV6-4 and TRBJ1-5; D may be TRBD1 (5 bases). V was clipped by 4 bases and J by 3 bases, with 13 bases between them. Germline values: CDR1 MRHNA, CDR2 SNTAGT. The CDR3 runs to 15 residues. This CDR3 reads CASSGGPGDNQPQHF. As DNA, the CDR3 is TGTGCCAGCAGTGGGGGCCCGGGTGACAATCAGCCCCAGCATTTT.

The gene calls are TRBV6-2 or TRBV6-3 and TRBJ1-5, with D perhaps matching TRBD1 (5 bases). Germline V gene lookup returns CDR1 MNHEY and CDR2 SVGEGT. The CDR3 is 17 residues long. The germline V and J ends were trimmed by 0 bases and 0 bases, with 12 bases remaining between them. The chain's CDR3 is CASSYSGAGNSNQPQHF. The CDR3 DNA reads TGTGCCAGCAGTTACTCAGGGGCAGGGAATAGCAATCAGCCCCAGCATTTT.

This chain links TRBV3-1 (or the pseudogene TRBV3-2) with TRBJ2-5; 9 bases line up with TRBD2. Germline trimming cut 4 bases from V and 8 bases from J; bases unmatched to any gene: 8. This CDR3 comprises 14 residues. Germline CDR1 LGHDT, CDR2 YNNKEL (reference sequence). DNA for the CDR3: TGTGCCAGCAGCCCCGAAGCGGGGGGAATAACCCAGTACTTC. Protein product: CASSPEAGGITQYF.

The rearrangement uses TRBV5-6 and TRBJ2-2; TRBD1 matches 7 bases. Germline CDR1 is SGHDT and CDR2 is YYEEEE. J was trimmed by 6 bases and V by 6 bases; bases with no gene match: 2. The CDR3 runs to 12 residues. This CDR3 is CASNRGAGELFF. The CDR3 DNA follows: TGTGCCAGCAACAGGGGAGCCGGGGAGCTGTTTTTT.

The chain couples TRBV5-4 to TRBJ1-2, with 7 nucleotides matching TRBD1. The CDR3 runs 17 residues. Germline V gives CDR1 SGHNT, CDR2 YYREEE (reference sequence). Unmatched junction bases numbered 20, after V lost 2 bases and J lost 10 bases. The CDR3 loop reads CASSFLVYRGGAFVYTF. For the CDR3, the DNA is TGTGCCAGCAGCTTTTTAGTTTACAGGGGTGGGGCCTTTGTCTACACCTTC. The full variable domain, completed using reference TRBV5-4 and TRBJ1-2, is ETGVTQSPTHLIKTRGQQVTLRCSSQSGHNTVSWYQQALGQGPQFIFQYYREEENGRGNFPPRFSGLQFPNYSSELNVNALELDDSALYLCASSFLVYRGGAFVYTFGSGTRLTVV.

The chain couples TRBV10-3 to TRBJ2-5; D is possibly TRBD1 (6 bases). The CDR3 length is 18 residues. V lost 2 bases, J lost 5 bases, and 24 bases lay in between. CDR1 is ENHRY, CDR2 SYGVKD, per germline. The CDR3 bases are TGTGCCATCAGTGAGAACGGGGCCCCGACAGGTATACGGGAGACCCAGTACTTC. It codes for CAISENGAPTGIRETQYF.

In regard to this clone: In the same sample, other DNA sequences code for this CDR3. CDR3 loop: CASSPQGQGASEQYF. The CDR3 DNA follows: TGTGCCAGCTCTCCCCAGGGACAGGGGGCAAGCGAGCAGTACTTC. This rearrangement joins TRBV18 to TRBJ2-7; 12 bases agree with TRBD1. The germline CDR1 and CDR2 sequences are KGHSH and LQKENI. CDR3 length: 15 residues. With 6 bases clipped from V and 6 bases from J, the junction kept 9 bases outside the gene matches.

The chain's CDR3 is CASSSGFAGQRYNEQFF. The CDR3 DNA sequence: TGTGCCAGCAGCTCCGGGTTTGCGGGGCAACGATACAATGAGCAGTTCTTC. The J gene is TRBJ2-1, the V gene TRBV7-8; a possible D gene is TRBD2 (6 bases). Germline lookup yields CDR1 SGHVS and CDR2 FQNEAQ. Trimming pared 4 bases from V and 4 bases from J, leaving 20 bases between. CDR3 length equals 17 residues.